These 11 T cell receptor beta chains originate from one sample sequenced in a study of low-dose radiotherapy and immunotherapy resistance in tumors. TRAV- and TRBV-specific primers primed first-strand cDNA, covering alpha and beta chains. The PCR that amplified TCRs ran for 20 cycles, relying on a constant-region primer and a V-primer adapter. TCRdb re-derived calls from the reads in MiXCR, one entry per CDR3 protein. Found here are nearly 95,000 distinct CDR3 sequences, 9.4% of them singletons; the top ten hold around 0.93%. As for time point: before trial treatment. Specimen: PBMCs, collected before treatment. The receptors shown here come from a male donor with prostate cancer.

As to this clonotype: A far more abundant clone sits one base away, making this likely a read error. V gene TRBV7-6 combines with J gene TRBJ2-4; D may correspond to TRBD1 or TRBD2 (5 bases each). Per germline, CDR1 SGHVS and CDR2 FNYEAQ. The CDR3 sequence is 15 residues long. The V end was cut by 3 bases, the J end by 13 bases, with 22 bases between. Here the CDR3 reads CASSLNRDPPNEQYF. In DNA, the CDR3 is TGTGCCAGCAGCTTGAACCGGGACCCTCCCAATGAGCAGTACTTC.

There are a few counts of this clonotype. The rearrangement uses TRBV3-1 and TRBJ1-2; D ambiguous. The ends were cut back, 1 base at V and 1 base at J, with 13 bases in the middle. This CDR3 comprises 16 residues. CDR1 is LGHDT and CDR2 is YNNKEL in the germline V gene (reference sequence). The CDR3 reads CASSQVGAGDNYGYTF. CDR3 coding DNA: TGTGCCAGCAGCCAAGTCGGAGCAGGAGATAACTATGGCTACACCTTC.

This clonotype was picked up many times. V and J are TRBV19 and TRBJ1-2; D is possibly TRBD1 (5 bases). Germline V gene lookup returns CDR1 LNHDA and CDR2 SQIVND (reference sequence). Trimming shortened V by 4 bases and J by 8 bases, and 17 bases separated the two germline ends. The CDR3 sequence is 14 residues long. CDR3 coding DNA: TGTGCCAGTAGTAGATACGGGACGCTTGAAGGCTACACCTTC. It codes for CASSRYGTLEGYTF.

This clonotype was detected ten times or more. The chain is built from TRBV5-1 and TRBJ1-5; D is undetermined. The V and J ends lost 4 bases and 1 base respectively, with 12 bases between them. The CDR3 is 15 residues long. CDR1 SGHRS and CDR2 YFSETQ come from the germline V gene. The CDR3 sequence is CASSPVRLSNQPQHF. CDR3 nucleotide sequence: TGCGCCAGCAGCCCCGTTCGGTTAAGCAATCAGCCCCAGCATTTT.

This clonotype has at least ten counts. The rearrangement links TRBV13 to TRBJ2-2; 9 bases fit TRBD2. The trim removed 2 bases at V and 3 bases at J, leaving 4 bases unmatched. Germline V gene lookup returns CDR1 PRHDT and CDR2 FYEKMQ (reference sequence). The CDR3 has 16 amino acids. CDR3 region: CASSLIAGEDTGELFF. CDR3 bases: TGTGCCAGCAGCTTAATAGCGGGAGAGGACACCGGGGAGCTGTTTTTT.

This clonotype showed up just a few times. This rearrangement joins TRBV6-6 to TRBJ2-1; no clear D gene. Trimming pared 4 bases from V and 5 bases from J, leaving 3 bases between. Germline V gene sequence: CDR1 MNHNY, CDR2 SVGAGI (reference sequence). CDR3 size: 11 residues. Here the CDR3 DNA reads TGTGCCAGCAGTTCCAACAATGAGCAGTTCTTC. Its translation: CASSSNNEQFF.

The table lists this clonotype with many counts. This chain links TRBV3-1 with TRBJ2-7; 9 bases line up with TRBD1. J was trimmed by 5 bases and V by 4 bases; bases with no gene match: 3. Germline assignment: CDR1 LGHDT and CDR2 YNNKEL (reference sequence). CDR3 length: 13 residues. The CDR3 region has the DNA TGTGCCAGCAGCCGCGGACAGGGGAACGAGCAGTACTTC. Protein product: CASSRGQGNEQYF.

This clonotype was observed at least ten times. The rearrangement links TRBV10-3 to TRBJ2-3; possibly TRBD2 for D (6 bases). Germline V gene sequence: CDR1 ENHRY, CDR2 SYGVKD. V was cut by 4 bases and J by 4 bases, with 18 bases left in between. The CDR3 is made up of 16 amino acids. The CDR3 loop is CAISGDAGPEADTQYF. The DNA of the CDR3 is TGTGCCATCAGTGGAGATGCGGGACCAGAGGCAGATACGCAGTATTTT.

This clonotype was counted many times. The rearrangement uses TRBV18 and TRBJ2-5; no clear D gene. V gave up 1 base and J gave up 4 bases, with 7 bases separating them. This CDR3 is 13 amino acids long. Germline values: CDR1 KGHSH, CDR2 LQKENI. CDR3 region: CASSPRMRETQYF. CDR3 coding DNA: TGTGCCAGCTCACCACGTATGAGAGAGACCCAGTACTTC.

There are many counts of this clonotype. The rearrangement links TRBV6-1 to TRBJ2-2; weak D call: TRBD2 (7 bases). CDR3 length equals 18 residues. V was shortened by 2 bases and J by 0 bases, with 16 bases between the two germline ends. Germline CDR1 reads MNHNS; CDR2 reads SASEGT. CDR3 sequence: CASSELTGRVTNTGELFF. The CDR3 nucleotides are TGTGCCAGCAGTGAATTAACAGGGAGGGTAACGAACACCGGGGAGCTGTTTTTT.

This clonotype was found many times. This chain joins TRBV6-8 and TRBJ1-4; TRBD1 is a possible D gene (6 bases). The germline V gene has CDR1 MNHGY and CDR2 SAAAGT. Trimming cost V 6 bases and J 4 bases, with 12 bases left between them. The CDR3 spans 14 residues. CDR3 sequence (DNA): TGTGCCAGCAGACCGGGACACCATAATGAAAAACTGTTTTTT. Residues: CASRPGHHNEKLFF.